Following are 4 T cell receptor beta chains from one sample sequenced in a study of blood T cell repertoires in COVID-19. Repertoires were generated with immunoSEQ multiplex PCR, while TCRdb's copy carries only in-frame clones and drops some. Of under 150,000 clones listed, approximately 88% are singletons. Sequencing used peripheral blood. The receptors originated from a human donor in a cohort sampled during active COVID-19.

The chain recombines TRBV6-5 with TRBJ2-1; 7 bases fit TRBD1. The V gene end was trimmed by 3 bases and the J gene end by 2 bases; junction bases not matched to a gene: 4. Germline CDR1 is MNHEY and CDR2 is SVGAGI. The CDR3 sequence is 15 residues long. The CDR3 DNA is TGTGCCAGCAGTTATTCCGGGACAGCCTACAATGAGCAGTTCTTC. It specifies CASSYSGTAYNEQFF.

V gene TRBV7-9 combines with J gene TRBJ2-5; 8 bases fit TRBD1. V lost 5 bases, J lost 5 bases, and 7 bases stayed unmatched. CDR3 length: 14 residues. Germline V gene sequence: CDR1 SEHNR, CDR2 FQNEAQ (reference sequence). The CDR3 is CASSTDRALETQYF. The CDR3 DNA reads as TGTGCCAGCAGCACGGACAGGGCTTTGGAGACCCAGTACTTC.

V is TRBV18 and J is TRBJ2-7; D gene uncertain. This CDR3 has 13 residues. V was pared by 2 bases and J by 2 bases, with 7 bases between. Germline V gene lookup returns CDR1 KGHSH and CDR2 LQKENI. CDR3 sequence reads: CASSPTTPYEQYF. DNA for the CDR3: TGTGCCAGCTCACCAACGACACCCTACGAGCAGTACTTC.

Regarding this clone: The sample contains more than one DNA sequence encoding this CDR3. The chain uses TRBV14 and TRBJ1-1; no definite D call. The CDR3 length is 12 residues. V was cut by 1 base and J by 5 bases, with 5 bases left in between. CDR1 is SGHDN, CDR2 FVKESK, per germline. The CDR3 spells CASSQGGTEAFF. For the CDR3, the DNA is TGTGCCAGCAGCCAAGGCGGAACTGAAGCTTTCTTT. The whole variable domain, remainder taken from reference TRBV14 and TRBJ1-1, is EAGVTQFPSHSVIEKGQTVTLRCDPISGHDNLYWYRRVMGKEIKFLLHFVKESKQDESGMPNNRFLAERTGGTYSTLKVQPAELEDSGVYFCASSQGGTEAFFGQGTRLTVV.